Listed below are T cell receptor beta chains from one sample, sequenced in a study of cytomegalovirus exposure and HLA in healthy donors. Profiled with immunoSEQ multiplex PCR; TCRdb holds only in-frame clones, not every one. The table includes 110,000 or so clones, 70% to 80% detected once. Source material: PBMCs. The receptors derive from a woman in her thirties or forties in good health and CMV-seropositive. CDR3s include the opening cysteine and the closing phenylalanine or tryptophan. The order of the fields is D gene, clone size, J gene, CDR3 length, V gene, CDR3 protein, CDR3 DNA. D genes are given only for firm matches. Clone size is not always given. Where it is, it says once, few, many or a class for expanded clones.

D: TRBD1
size: .
J: TRBJ2-1
length: 14
V: TRBV15
CDR3: CATSIRDRDNEQFF
DNA: TGTGCCACCAGCATCCGGGACAGGGACAATGAGCAGTTCTTC

D: TRBD1
size: .
J: TRBJ1-3
length: 18
V: TRBV7-8
CDR3: CASSLRDSEISSGNTIYF
DNA: TGTGCCAGCAGCTTGCGGGACAGCGAAATAAGCTCTGGAAACACCATATATTTT

D: TRBD1
size: .
J: TRBJ1-4
length: 14
V: TRBV6-6
CDR3: CASEQGATNEKLFF
DNA: TGTGCCAGCGAACAGGGGGCGACTAATGAAAAACTGTTTTTT

D: .
size: .
J: TRBJ2-1
length: 15
V: TRBV5-1
CDR3: CASSLYGGDGNEQFF
DNA: TGCGCCAGCAGCCTGTATGGAGGGGATGGCAATGAGCAGTTCTTC

D: TRBD1
size: .
J: TRBJ1-1
length: 15
V: TRBV6-1
CDR3: CASIQRQGPNTEAFF
DNA: TGTGCCAGCATTCAGAGACAGGGCCCGAACACTGAAGCTTTCTTT

D: TRBD1
size: .
J: TRBJ1-2
length: 15
V: TRBV19
CDR3: CASSIQAGGRYGYTF
DNA: TGTGCCAGTAGTATACAGGCAGGGGGCCGGTATGGCTACACCTTC

D: .
size: .
J: TRBJ1-3
length: 12
V: TRBV7-9
CDR3: CSSSPSGGTIYF
DNA: TGTTCCAGCAGCCCTTCGGGAGGCACCATATATTTT

D: TRBD2
size: few
J: TRBJ2-1
length: 15
V: TRBV5-1
CDR3: CASSFGRSGSGEQFF
DNA: TGCGCCAGCAGCTTTGGCCGTAGCGGGAGCGGCGAGCAGTTCTTC

D: TRBD2
size: .
J: TRBJ2-7
length: 14
V: TRBV5-4
CDR3: CASSLEREVGEQYF
DNA: TGTGCCAGCAGCTTGGAACGGGAGGTCGGCGAGCAGTACTTC

D: .
size: .
J: TRBJ2-1
length: 11
V: TRBV6-6
CDR3: CASSAEDEQFF
DNA: TGTGCCAGCAGCGCCGAGGATGAGCAGTTCTTC

D: TRBD2
size: .
J: TRBJ2-1
length: 15
V: TRBV27
CDR3: CASSYSGRSWGEQFF
DNA: TGTGCCAGCAGTTATAGCGGGAGGTCTTGGGGTGAGCAGTTCTTC

D: .
size: .
J: TRBJ1-1
length: 14
V: TRBV30
CDR3: CAWSRGARNTEAFF
DNA: TGTGCCTGGAGTCGGGGGGCGCGGAACACTGAAGCTTTCTTT

D: .
size: .
J: TRBJ1-2
length: 11
V: TRBV4-1
CDR3: CASSHSYGYTF
DNA: TGCGCCAGCAGCCACAGCTATGGCTACACCTTC

D: .
size: .
J: TRBJ2-1
length: 14
V: TRBV29-1
CDR3: CSVGGRETYNEQFF
DNA: TGCAGCGTTGGGGGTCGGGAGACTTACAATGAGCAGTTCTTC

D: .
size: few
J: TRBJ2-7
length: 14
V: TRBV9
CDR3: CASSGGPGVHEQYF
DNA: TGTGCCAGCAGCGGAGGGCCCGGGGTCCACGAGCAGTACTTC

D: TRBD2
size: .
J: TRBJ2-5
length: 15
V: TRBV4-1
CDR3: CASSLGTSGKETQYF
DNA: TGCGCCAGCAGCCTCGGGACTAGCGGTAAAGAGACCCAGTACTTC

D: .
size: .
J: TRBJ2-2
length: 18
V: TRBV9
CDR3: CASSVAKGGAGVIGELFF
DNA: TGTGCCAGCAGCGTAGCCAAAGGGGGTGCTGGGGTGATCGGGGAGCTGTTTTTT

D: .
size: .
J: TRBJ1-2
length: 11
V: TRBV6-1
CDR3: CAMTGPDGYTF
DNA: TGTGCCATGACAGGCCCGGATGGCTACACCTTC

D: TRBD2
size: .
J: TRBJ2-7
length: 14
V: TRBV6-1
CDR3: CASRTSGGAYEQYF
DNA: TGTGCCAGCAGGACTAGCGGGGGGGCCTACGAGCAGTACTTC

D: .
size: .
J: TRBJ2-2
length: 11
V: TRBV30
CDR3: CAWLVAGELFF
DNA: TGTGCCTGGTTGGTAGCCGGGGAGCTGTTTTTT

D: TRBD2
size: .
J: TRBJ2-4
length: 14
V: TRBV5-6
CDR3: CASSPRRGGDIQYF
DNA: TGTGCCAGCAGCCCCCGCCGGGGAGGGGACATTCAGTACTTC

D: TRBD1
size: .
J: TRBJ2-5
length: 13
V: TRBV7-2
CDR3: CASSLGQGETQYF
DNA: TGTGCCAGCAGCTTAGGACAGGGAGAGACCCAGTACTTC

D: TRBD2
size: .
J: TRBJ2-3
length: 17
V: TRBV9
CDR3: CASSVAHGGGGTDTQYF
DNA: TGTGCCAGCAGCGTAGCACACGGCGGGGGGGGCACAGATACGCAGTATTTT

D: TRBD2
size: .
J: TRBJ2-7
length: 16
V: TRBV2
CDR3: CASKRGQASKYQEQYF
DNA: TGTGCCAGCAAGCGGGGCCAGGCTAGCAAATATCAGGAGCAGTACTTC

D: .
size: .
J: TRBJ1-3
length: 15
V: TRBV12-1
CDR3: CASSWRTVSGNTIYF
DNA: TGTGCCAGCAGCTGGAGGACTGTTTCCGGAAACACCATATATTTT

D: TRBD1
size: .
J: TRBJ1-2
length: 12
V: TRBV30
CDR3: CAWSLQGGGYTF
DNA: TGTGCCTGGAGCCTTCAGGGGGGAGGCTACACCTTC